This T cell receptor beta chain stems from a study of shared clonotypes between healthy human individuals (TCRdb year 2020). At the level of the whole study: The cohort comprised a couple of women and a few men aged 18 to 49 years. Each donor's leukapheresis produced roughly between roughly 0.94 and 9.5 billion PBMCs. For each donor, CD4 naive and CD4 memory were each run on three plates, CD8 naive on two plates, and CD8 memory on one plate. Different laboratories and diverse techniques were used to prepare libraries and sequence TCR repertoires, to increase sequencing depth and limit assay-specific biases. To estimate repertoire size and how much clonotype sharing occurs between individuals, the study deeply sequenced the blood TCR repertoires of about five healthy adults. Results and caveats for the whole study, not just this receptor: Pairwise subsampling led to the expectation that sequencing depth would affect the degree of clonotype sharing among donors. Sampling was limited to blood, and TCR repertoires in tissue likely differ from TCR repertoires in blood. Across four donors, around 5% of naive CD4, approximately 3.6% of naive CD8, roughly 2.3% of memory CD4, and over 0.35% of memory CD8 clonotypes were shared. Compared with non-shared clonotypes, the clonotypes found in all four sorted-subset donors had higher generation probabilities. Even with the large sequencing depth, rarefaction of the sorted-subset datasets indicated that sequencing was incomplete. The small number of donors limited the genetic and exposure-history diversity represented. Estimated clonotype richness was generally larger for naive than for memory subsets.

CDR1 and CDR2 (LNHNV, YYDKDF) derive from the germline V gene (reference sequence). Reading from cysteine to phenylalanine, the CDR3 counts 14 amino acids. Only the CDR3 DNA is retained, 42 bases long and in frame from the first base. V sheds 7 bases and J sheds 5 bases, leaving 15 bases between their ends. A remark on this clone: Its recognized antigen is unknown. Qualities for individual bases were not recorded, and no much larger clone is one base off.

Using the deep immunoSEQ assay, TCR CDR3 regions were amplified from genomic DNA by multiplex PCR. Genomic DNA extracted from each cell subset was distributed evenly over all wells of several immunoSEQ 96-well plates, and each plate served as one replicate. For sorted subsets, about 200 ng genomic DNA, equal to tens of thousands of T cell genomes, was loaded into each replicate PCR. Purified libraries were quantified with a Qubit 3.0 fluorometer, sized on a Bioanalyzer 2100, and re-quantified with the KAPA Library Quantification kit. Every immunoSEQ 96-well plate was sequenced on a dedicated single-read 150-cycle Illumina NextSeq 550 flow cell. In the authors' own workflow: Because the immunoSEQ output held only junctional sequences and lacked quality scores, the filtering could not match the filtering applied to full-length reads. Sequences were annotated with PyIR, a Python wrapper for IgBLAST v1.9, using IMGT germline references to assign V/J genes and CDR3. Reads were removed for weak V/J assignments (E-value above 1e-6), missing CDR3, stop codons, out-of-frame junctions, or ambiguous translated residues. V3J clonotypes were defined as sequences sharing an identical inferred V gene, J gene, and CDR3 amino acid sequence. To compute the percentage overlap between repertoires, the number of shared unique clonotypes was divided by the size of the smaller repertoire. RTK rarefaction, the Chao1 estimator, and Recon v2.1 estimates of unobserved clonotypes were used to assess repertoire richness. OLGA was used to compute generation probabilities for all TCRbeta clonotypes that the gDNA method yielded from a handful of donors. TCRdb stores this immuneACCESS table with in-frame sequences only. Part of the clones is absent; in the studies checked, under half of the shortfall reflects unresolved V genes, and no reason is known for the rest. Clone size and V and J calls were adopted from that table, with D and trimming inferred from the DNA. Counted in this sample were millions of clones; 93% of them appeared once. The top ten constitute 1.5% to 2% of the sample.

CD8 naive samples consisted of CD45RO-negative cells that were positively selected for CCR7, yielding a CD45RA+CCR7+ population without TemRA cells. Healthy HIV-negative adults with no recently reported acute infections or vaccinations were included as donors. Every donor was a Caucasian adult living in Nashville, Tennessee, USA. After blood collection by leukapheresis, PBMCs were isolated using Ficoll-Histopaque density gradient centrifugation and then cryopreserved in the vapor phase of liquid nitrogen. Analytical flow cytometry was used to check the purity and quantity of every magnetically sorted T cell population. Genomic DNA was isolated from every sorted fraction and measured by UV absorbance on a Nanodrop 2000c.

The receptor's source is a man younger than 35 in good health. Some clones in this sample may be carry-over from other donors' samples. The material sequenced was naive CD8+ T cells from PBMCs. In light of the paper, this sample's cell subset or site label describes: CD45RA+CCR7+. The sequence is built from TRBV15 and TRBJ1-5, and the D gene may be TRBD1, 6 bases matching. The CDR3 protein sequence reads: CATTQGGEDQPQHF. The nucleotide sequence is TGTGCCACCACCCAAGGGGGAGAGGATCAGCCCCAGCATTTT.